Each of the 16 T cell receptor beta chains below was sequenced from the same sample in a study of regulatory T cells in long-lasting Graves disease. Time point noted: newly diagnosed GD, antithyroid drugs for less than 3 months. TCR sequences were obtained from RNA taken from PBMCs. Combining iRepertoire HTBI primers with Arm-PCR of CDR3 regions, the authors built TCR beta libraries. TCRdb processed the multiplex PCR reads anew with MiXCR; each CDR3 protein has one entry. The sample has 500,000 or so distinct CDR3 sequences, around 16% seen once. Separately, the same data were catalogued under a study of T cells in Graves' hyperthyroidism and ophthalmopathy.

The sequences come from peripheral blood mononuclear cells (PBMCs), collected at new diagnosis, from a patient treated with antithyroid drugs. Receptor source: a middle-aged woman with Graves disease.

This clonotype occurred a few times. The rearrangement links TRBV29-1 to TRBJ2-1; D not certain. Germline loops: CDR1 SQVTM, CDR2 ANQGSEA. Trimming removed 4 bases from V and 1 base from J, with 11 bases in between. CDR3 length: 14 residues. The CDR3 sequence is CSVGGLRSYNEQFF. The CDR3 DNA is TGCAGCGTTGGTGGGTTGCGGTCCTACAATGAGCAGTTCTTC.

J is TRBJ1-5 and V is TRBV5-5, with D perhaps TRBD1 (5 bases). This CDR3 contains 18 residues. The germline V gene encodes CDR1 SGHKS and CDR2 YYEKEE (reference sequence). With 4 bases removed from V and 6 bases from J, the gap between germline ends came to 26 bases. The CDR3 protein is CASSTHVATRDFLQPQHF. For the CDR3, the DNA is TGTGCCAGCAGCACACACGTTGCGACCCGGGACTTCCTTCAGCCCCAGCATTTT.

This clonotype turned up a few times. This chain uses TRBV5-1 with TRBJ1-2; possibly TRBD1 for D (6 bases). This CDR3 spans 16 amino acids. Germline V lookup: CDR1 SGHRS, CDR2 YFSETQ. V gave up 3 bases and J gave up 3 bases, with 18 bases separating them. The CDR3 bases are TGCGCCAGCAGCTCATCCCCGGGACAACGTCACTATGGCTACACCTTC. Residues: CASSSSPGQRHYGYTF.

This clonotype was seen more than once but under ten times. V usage is TRBV19 and J usage is TRBJ1-6; D is possibly TRBD1 (6 bases). Germline V gene lookup returns CDR1 LNHDA and CDR2 SQIVND (reference sequence). CDR3 length: 12 residues. Trimming stripped 8 bases from V and 12 bases from J, with 14 bases between. CDR3 in DNA: TGTGCCAGTTCCAGGGGCGCGGGACCCCTCCACTTT. It yields the protein CASSRGAGPLHF.

This clonotype has more than one count but fewer than ten. The V call is TRBV24-1, the J call TRBJ1-6, with TRBD1 as a possible D gene (5 bases). The CDR3 has 13 amino acids. V was cut by 6 bases and J by 7 bases, with 9 bases left in between. Looked up from germline, CDR1 is KGHDR and CDR2 is SFDVKD. The CDR3 coding sequence is TGTGCCACCAGTAGGGGAGGCAATTCACCCCTCCACTTT. Amino acids: CATSRGGNSPLHF.

J is TRBJ1-1 and V is TRBV20-1; D uncertain. Trimming stripped 3 bases from V and 0 bases from J, with 11 bases between. Germline lookup yields CDR1 DFQATT and CDR2 SNEGSKA (reference sequence). CDR3 length: 14 residues. In DNA form, the CDR3 reads TGCAGTGCTAGGCTTCCGGGCATGAACACTGAAGCTTTCTTT. This translates into CSARLPGMNTEAFF.

This clonotype appeared many times. The rearrangement links TRBV4-1 to TRBJ2-3, with D hard to call. CDR1 MGHRA and CDR2 YSYEKL come from the germline V gene. The V end lost 4 bases, the J end lost 0 bases, and 11 bases lay between the germline ends. This CDR3 comprises 15 residues. The CDR3 sequence: CASSRASISTDTQYF. CDR3 coding DNA: TGCGCCAGCAGCCGGGCTTCGATTAGCACAGATACGCAGTATTTT.

This clonotype came up many times. This rearrangement joins TRBV2 to TRBJ1-5; no firm D call. The germline V and J ends were trimmed by 8 bases and 1 base, with 15 bases remaining between them. This CDR3 spans 15 amino acids. CDR1 SNHLY and CDR2 FYNNEI come from the germline V gene. The CDR3 spells CASRSRAGSNQPQHF. The CDR3 nucleotides read TGTGCCAGCCGATCAAGGGCGGGAAGCAATCAGCCCCAGCATTTT. Combining the CDR3 with reference TRBV2 and TRBJ1-5 gives the whole variable domain EPEVTQTPSHQVTQMGQEVILRCVPISNHLYFYWYRQILGQKVEFLVSFYNNEISEKSEIFDDQFSVERPDGSNFTLKIRSTKLEDSAMYFCASRSRAGSNQPQHFGDGTRLSIL.

This chain uses TRBV7-3 with TRBJ2-1, with D perhaps TRBD1 or TRBD2 (6 bases each). In germline, CDR1 is SGHTA, CDR2 FQGTGA. V was clipped by 5 bases and J by 0 bases, with 17 bases between them. This CDR3 has 17 residues. The CDR3 DNA sequence: TGTGCCAGCAGCCCCAACGGGGGCGCGAGCTCCTACAATGAGCAGTTCTTC. Its protein product is CASSPNGGASSYNEQFF.

This clonotype was seen a handful of times. The chain combines TRBV3-1 with TRBJ2-7; 10 bases agree with TRBD1. This CDR3 contains 15 residues. Germline V CDR1 and CDR2: LGHDT, YNNKEL (reference sequence). Trimming cost V 4 bases and J 7 bases; bases outside gene matches: 10. The CDR3 reads CASSLSGTGEREQYF. The CDR3 region has the DNA TGTGCCAGCAGCCTTTCCGGGACAGGGGAGAGGGAGCAGTACTTC.

This clonotype was detected ten times or more. This chain links TRBV15 with TRBJ2-7, with TRBD1 identical over 9 bases. CDR3 length equals 17 residues. The V segment lost 3 bases and the J segment 4 bases; nucleotides outside the gene matches: 13. CDR1 is LNHNV and CDR2 is YYDKDF in the germline V gene (reference sequence). CDR3 loop: CATSSPGTGTAGYEQYF. In nucleotides, the CDR3 is TGTGCCACCAGCAGTCCCGGGACAGGGACCGCCGGGTACGAGCAGTACTTC.

This rearrangement joins TRBV6-5 to TRBJ1-5; the D gene is possibly TRBD1 (6 bases). The CDR3 spans 14 residues. Germline CDR1 is MNHEY and CDR2 is SVGAGI. Trimming removed 2 bases from V and 6 bases from J, with 11 bases in between. Here the CDR3 DNA reads TGTGCCAGCAGTTACGGCAGGGGAGGTCAGCCCCAGCATTTT. It yields the protein CASSYGRGGQPQHF.

This clonotype was observed a handful of times. The chain couples TRBV6-2 or TRBV6-3 to TRBJ1-6; D perhaps matches TRBD1 (6 bases). V lost 6 bases to trimming and J lost 8 bases, with 11 bases between them. Germline-derived CDR1 and CDR2 are MNHEY and SVGEGT. The CDR3 covers 13 residues. CDR3 loop: CASSPRQDSPLHF. The CDR3 DNA sequence: TGTGCCAGCAGCCCAAGACAGGATTCACCCCTCCACTTT.

This clonotype appeared many times. V usage is TRBV18 and J usage is TRBJ1-1; D remains unclear. CDR1 KGHSH and CDR2 LQKENI come from the germline V gene. Trimming left V 8 bases short and J 1 base short, with 8 bases between. The length of the CDR3 is 12 residues. The DNA for the CDR3 is TGTGCCAGCAGTGGAGCGAACACTGAAGCTTTCTTT. Amino acids: CASSGANTEAFF. Drawing the rest from reference TRBV18 and TRBJ1-1, the complete variable domain is NAGVMQNPRHLVRRRGQEARLRCSPMKGHSHVYWYRQLPEEGLKFMVYLQKENIIDESGMPKERFSAEFPKEGPSILRIQQVVRGDSAAYFCASSGANTEAFFGQGTRLTVV.

This clonotype was observed a few times. This chain joins TRBV4-1 and TRBJ1-2; D possibly corresponds to TRBD1 (5 bases). This CDR3 has 12 residues. The V end was cut by 1 base, the J end by 8 bases, with 8 bases between. Germline CDR1 is MGHRA and CDR2 is YSYEKL. The CDR3 bases are TGCGCCAGCAGCCAAGTCGGGGGGGGCTACACCTTC. Its protein product is CASSQVGGGYTF.

The rearrangement joins TRBV29-1 to TRBJ2-7; tentatively, D is TRBD1 (6 bases). The V end was cut by 2 bases, the J end by 6 bases, with 14 bases between. The CDR3 contains 13 residues. From germline, CDR1 is SQVTM and CDR2 ANQGSEA. DNA of the CDR3: TGCAGCGTTGAACACTTCACAGGGACCGAGCAGTACTTC. It specifies CSVEHFTGTEQYF.